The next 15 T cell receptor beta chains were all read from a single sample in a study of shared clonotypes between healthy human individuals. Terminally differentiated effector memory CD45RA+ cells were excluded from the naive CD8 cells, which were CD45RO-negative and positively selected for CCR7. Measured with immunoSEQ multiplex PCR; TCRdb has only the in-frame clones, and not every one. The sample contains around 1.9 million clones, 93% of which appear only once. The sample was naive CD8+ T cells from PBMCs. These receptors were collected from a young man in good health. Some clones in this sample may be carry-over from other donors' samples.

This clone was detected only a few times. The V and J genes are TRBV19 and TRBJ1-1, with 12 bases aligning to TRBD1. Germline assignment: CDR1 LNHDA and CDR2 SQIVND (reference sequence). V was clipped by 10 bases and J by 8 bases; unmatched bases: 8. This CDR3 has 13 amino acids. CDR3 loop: CAKGQGAGLEAFF. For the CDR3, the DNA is TGTGCCAAGGGACAGGGGGCAGGATTGGAAGCTTTCTTT. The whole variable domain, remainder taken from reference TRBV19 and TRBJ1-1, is DGGITQSPKYLFRKEGQNVTLSCEQNLNHDAMYWYRQDPGQGLRLIYYSQIVNDFQKGDIAEGYSVSREKKESFPLTVTSAQKNPTAFYLCAKGQGAGLEAFFGQGTRLTVV.

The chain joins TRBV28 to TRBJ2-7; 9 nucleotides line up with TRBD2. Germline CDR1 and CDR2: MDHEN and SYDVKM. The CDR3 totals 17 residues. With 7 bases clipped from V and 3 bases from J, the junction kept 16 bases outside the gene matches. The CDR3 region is CASTPSPRLAEIYEQYF. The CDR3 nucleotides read TGTGCCAGCACCCCGTCCCCCCGACTAGCGGAGATCTACGAGCAGTACTTC.

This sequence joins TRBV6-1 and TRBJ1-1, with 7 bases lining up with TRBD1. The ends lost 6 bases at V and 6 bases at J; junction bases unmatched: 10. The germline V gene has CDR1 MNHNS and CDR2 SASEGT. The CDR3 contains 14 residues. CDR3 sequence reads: CASRATGAWAEAFF. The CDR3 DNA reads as TGTGCCAGCAGGGCCACAGGGGCTTGGGCTGAAGCTTTCTTT.

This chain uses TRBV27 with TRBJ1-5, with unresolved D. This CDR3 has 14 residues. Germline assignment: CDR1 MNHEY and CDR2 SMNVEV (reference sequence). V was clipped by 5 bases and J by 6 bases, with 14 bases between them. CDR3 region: CASSTTRRVQPQHF. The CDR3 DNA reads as TGTGCCAGCAGTACCACCCGACGCGTTCAGCCCCAGCATTTT.

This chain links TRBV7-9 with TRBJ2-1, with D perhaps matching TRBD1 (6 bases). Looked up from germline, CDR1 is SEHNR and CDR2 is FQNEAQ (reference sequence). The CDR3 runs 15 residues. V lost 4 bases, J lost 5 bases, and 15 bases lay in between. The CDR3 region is CASSWGLGGNNEQFF. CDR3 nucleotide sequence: TGTGCCAGCAGCTGGGGGCTAGGGGGTAACAATGAGCAGTTCTTC.

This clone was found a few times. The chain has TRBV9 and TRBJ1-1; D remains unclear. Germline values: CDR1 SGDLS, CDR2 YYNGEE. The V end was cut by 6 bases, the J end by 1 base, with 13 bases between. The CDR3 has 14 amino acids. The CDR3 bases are TGTGCCAGCACCGCCCCAGAGGGGAACACTGAAGCTTTCTTT. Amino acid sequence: CASTAPEGNTEAFF.

The CDR3 loop is CASSPRTQLLAGVSEQYF. As DNA, the CDR3 is TGCGCCAGCAGTCCTCGAACACAACTCCTAGCGGGAGTTAGCGAGCAGTACTTC. The chain employs TRBV4-1 and TRBJ2-7, with TRBD2 matching over 10 bases. This CDR3 is 18 amino acids long. With V trimmed by 6 bases and J by 6 bases, 20 bases remained unmatched. Germline CDR1 is MGHRA and CDR2 is YSYEKL.

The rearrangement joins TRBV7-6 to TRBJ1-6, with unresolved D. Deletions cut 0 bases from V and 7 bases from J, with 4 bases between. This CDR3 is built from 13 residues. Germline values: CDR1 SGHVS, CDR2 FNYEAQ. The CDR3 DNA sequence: TGTGCCAGCAGCTTAGCGCCCAATTCACCCCTCCACTTT. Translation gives CASSLAPNSPLHF.

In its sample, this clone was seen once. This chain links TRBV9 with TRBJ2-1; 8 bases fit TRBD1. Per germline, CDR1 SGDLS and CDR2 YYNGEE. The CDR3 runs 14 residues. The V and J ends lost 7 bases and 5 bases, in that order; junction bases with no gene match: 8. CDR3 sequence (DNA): TGTGCCAGCGACAGGGGAGTTTCAGACAATGAGCAGTTCTTC. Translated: CASDRGVSDNEQFF.

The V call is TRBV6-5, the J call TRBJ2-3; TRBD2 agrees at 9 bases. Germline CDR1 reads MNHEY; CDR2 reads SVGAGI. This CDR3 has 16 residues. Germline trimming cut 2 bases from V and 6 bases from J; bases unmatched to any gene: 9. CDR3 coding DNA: TGTGCCAGCAGTTACCGGGTAGCGGGAGAGGAGGATACGCAGTATTTT. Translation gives CASSYRVAGEEDTQYF.

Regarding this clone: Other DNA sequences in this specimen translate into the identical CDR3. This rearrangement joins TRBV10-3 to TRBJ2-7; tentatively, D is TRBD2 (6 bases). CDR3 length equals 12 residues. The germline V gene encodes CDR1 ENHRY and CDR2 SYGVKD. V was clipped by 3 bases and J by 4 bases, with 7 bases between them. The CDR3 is CAISDAGYEQYF. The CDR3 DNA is TGTGCCATCAGTGATGCGGGGTACGAGCAGTACTTC.

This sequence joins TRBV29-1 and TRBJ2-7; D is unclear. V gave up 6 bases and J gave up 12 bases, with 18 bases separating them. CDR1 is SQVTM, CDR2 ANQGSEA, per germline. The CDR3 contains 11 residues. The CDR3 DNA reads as TGCAGCGTGGTCGCCCCCCAAGGCTCGTACTTC. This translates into CSVVAPQGSYF.

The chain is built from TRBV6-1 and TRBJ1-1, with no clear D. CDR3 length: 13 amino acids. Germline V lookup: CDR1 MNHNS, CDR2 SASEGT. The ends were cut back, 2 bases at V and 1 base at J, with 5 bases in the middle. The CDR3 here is CASSEQKNTEAFF. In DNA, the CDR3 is TGTGCCAGCAGTGAACAGAAGAACACTGAAGCTTTCTTT.

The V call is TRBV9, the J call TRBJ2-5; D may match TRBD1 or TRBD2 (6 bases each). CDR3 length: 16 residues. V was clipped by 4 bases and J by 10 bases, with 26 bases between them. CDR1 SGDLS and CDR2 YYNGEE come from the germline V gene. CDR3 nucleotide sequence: TGTGCCAGCAGCCCAGAAGGGGGGCTCTCAGAGCTTGGCCAGTACTTC. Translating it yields CASSPEGGLSELGQYF.

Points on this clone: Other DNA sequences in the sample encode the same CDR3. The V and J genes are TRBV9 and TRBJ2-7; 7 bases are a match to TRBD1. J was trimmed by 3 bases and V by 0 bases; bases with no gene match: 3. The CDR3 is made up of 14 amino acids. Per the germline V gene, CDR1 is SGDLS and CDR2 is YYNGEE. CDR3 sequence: CASSVGQGFYEQYF. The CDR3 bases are TGTGCCAGCAGCGTAGGACAGGGCTTCTACGAGCAGTACTTC.